This T cell receptor beta chain was recovered during a study of regulatory T cells in long-lasting Graves disease (dated by TCRdb to 2020 to 2022). A note on the overall study: Newly diagnosed Graves' disease patients had taken antithyroid drugs for less than 3 months. This study used TCR sequencing and RNA sequencing of peripheral blood to compare persistent Graves' disease patients against newly diagnosed Graves' disease patients. The study took place in China and was registered as a clinical trial. TCR sequencing covered about 13 persistent and around 20 newly diagnosed Graves' disease patients, 33 samples in total. The investigation overall reported the following: More public clonotypes were shared among persistent patients (approximately 3,000) than among newly diagnosed patients (under 1,000). The small sample size was acknowledged by the authors as a limitation that may reduce accuracy. Preferential use of TRBV28, TRBJ1-2 and TRBJ2-5 was observed in persistent disease, whereas TRBV20-1 and TRBJ2-1 were favored in newly diagnosed disease. Only peripheral blood was studied, because thyroid tissue, the primary lesion, was inaccessible. Only the TCR beta chain was sequenced and analyzed. Lower TCR Shannon entropy and fewer highly expanded clones were observed in persistent Graves' disease patients than in newly diagnosed patients, which suggested clonal expansion.

There are 15 amino acids in the CDR3, from cysteine to phenylalanine inclusive. The entry retains the CDR3 DNA only, 45 bases that are in frame from base 1. Trimming at the junction amounts to 5 bases on V and 5 bases on J, and the germline ends lie 18 bases apart. Per the germline V gene, ENHRY is the CDR1 and SYGVKD is the CDR2. The sample's time point label, decoded: newly diagnosed GD, antithyroid drugs for less than 3 months. For both TCR sequencing and RNA sequencing, RNA was extracted from PBMCs in TRIzol. The diagnosis of Graves' disease was made according to American Thyroid Association guidelines. The patients came from an endocrinology department in Xi'an, China. Each patient gave around 9 milliliters of peripheral blood, collected in an EDTA anticoagulant tube. Ficoll Paque Plus density gradient separation was used to isolate PBMCs, and no further T cell sorting was performed. An Agilent 2100 Bioanalyzer and agarose gel were used to check RNA quality, and a NanoDrop 2000 was used to measure RNA concentration.

Libraries were built with multiplex PCR. For sequencing, an Illumina HiSeq 4000 was employed. To build TCR beta libraries, CDR3 regions were amplified by Arm-PCR using iRepertoire HTBI primers. Before sequencing, the PCR products went through gel purification. In the paper's pipeline: Gene usage analysis of CDR3 amino acid clonotypes used the roughly 62 TRBV and about 15 TRBJ segments found across samples. COPE and FqMerger were used to merge filtered high-quality paired reads into contigs. BLAST was used to align contigs to the IMGT TRBV, TRBD and TRBJ reference genes, and CDR3 was defined following IMGT. Any clonotype with a frequency above 0.1% was classified as a highly expanded clone. Repertoire diversity was measured by Shannon entropy, and V-J evenness by the Gini coefficient. A clonotype found in more than one individual was treated as public. TCRdb reworked the public reads: Q25 trimming with fastp, MiXCR clone assembly, productive beta chains retained. Rows with a matching CDR3 protein are joined into one entry that keeps the most common DNA and genes. The authors' filters were not applied to this entry. For this sample the table gives over 500,000 distinct CDR3 sequences, of which about 16% were detected only once. About 11% of the sample is taken by the ten largest.

This clonotype was counted ten times or more. Its antigen has not been determined. No much larger clone exists at a distance of one base, and base qualities are not known. These data were also filed under a second study, of T cells in Graves' hyperthyroidism and ophthalmopathy. Looking at the second paper: Stable Graves' hyperthyroidism was defined as no progression to ophthalmopathy during 18 months of follow-up. Hyperthyroidism patients were aged 18 to 65 years and newly diagnosed, with disease duration of less than 2 months. Patients with uncontrolled infections, other autoimmune diseases, pregnancy or lactation were excluded. Diagnoses relied on clinical symptoms, serum thyroxine and TRAb, thyroid ultrasound and orbital computed tomography. The TCR CDR3 was subjected to a first round of RT-PCR using the HTBI primer set and the Qiagen OneStep RT-PCR kit. Most expanded thyroid clonotypes (frequency above 0.001) were also detected in blood, suggesting blood repertoires may reflect thyroid immune responses. A model built on a 13 V-J signature distinguished ophthalmopathy from stable hyperthyroidism, reaching about 89% sensitivity and around 81% specificity in cross-validation and 80%/75% in testing. In validation, progression to ophthalmopathy was predicted by the model with nearly 71% sensitivity and 72.22% specificity, a median of approximately 6.5 months before onset. To identify TCR V-J signatures that set the groups apart, the researchers used a discovery cohort of roughly 100 patients, made up of 40 to 45 with Graves' ophthalmopathy and 57 with stable Graves' hyperthyroidism. Prospective prediction of ophthalmopathy was tested in an independent validation cohort of 18 to 20 hyperthyroidism patients and roughly 16 patients who later progressed to ophthalmopathy. The approximately 95 discovery patients were divided at random into training and test sets in a 7:3 ratio. Thyroid tissue and blood T-cell repertoires from several Graves' hyperthyroidism patients were also compared in the study. Once sampling was done, hyperthyroidism patients were given methimazole at a starting dose of 30 mg daily, whereas ophthalmopathy patients were given high-dose intravenous methylprednisolone. The libraries were constructed in a second round of multiplex PCR and then size-selected and purified. The libraries were sequenced on an Illumina HiSeq2000 using paired-end 100 bp reads. SOAPnuke was used to process the raw data, removing reads that contained adapters or uncalled bases, had a mean Phred below 15, or lacked an exact match to the constant primer or identifier. COPE v1.2.5 was used to merge high-quality paired reads, and clonotypes were defined as unique nucleotide sequences. MiTCR v1.1 was used to align the clonotypes against IMGT TRBV, TRBD and TRBJ reference segments. Analysis was restricted to V-J combinations with a frequency above 0.0001, which covered about 99% of repertoires. A TCS score was defined as the ratio of F50 (clonal expansion) to E x V (chaos), with BLOSUM62-based TCRdist applied between CDR3 peptides within each V-J. Welch's t-statistics and random forest reduced roughly 530 V-J features to 13, which were used in a naive Bayes classifier (R e1071). No statistical method was used to fix the sample size in advance, and group allocation was not hidden from the investigators. The paper describes TCR Vbeta CDR3 sequencing of around 130 peripheral blood samples, made up of 43 ophthalmopathy patients, 70 to 75 hyperthyroidism patients and about 17 progressor patients.

This receptor was identified in a young man with Graves disease. Donor details come from another sample of the same person, matched by shared clones. The material was peripheral blood mononuclear cells (PBMCs), obtained at new diagnosis, from a patient treated with antithyroid drugs. The sequence joins TRBV10-3 to TRBJ1-1, and TRBD1 may be the D gene, going by 6 matching bases. The CDR3 is CAISRRKGVITEAFF. The DNA sequence follows: TGTGCCATCAGTAGACGAAAGGGGGTGATTACTGAAGCTTTCTTT.